A selection of T cell receptor beta chains follows, all from one sample in a study of human T cells and chemical hapten exposure. TCRdb analysed the RACE reads with MiXCR anew, one entry per CDR3 protein. This sample has some 54,000 distinct CDR3 sequences, with 9.5% to 10% found just once. Sequenced material: whole blood, taken in connection with sensitization to the hapten diphenylcyclopropenone (DPC). The receptors come from a woman between 45 and 60 years old with alopecia areata. Some clones in this sample may be carry-over from other donors' samples. CDR3s include the opening cysteine and the closing phenylalanine or tryptophan. Fields, in order: V gene, J gene, clone size, D gene, CDR3 DNA, CDR3 protein. D genes are given only for firm matches. Clone size is shown for a subset of rows, as once, few, many or a class of expanded clone.

V gene: TRBV18
J gene: TRBJ2-1
clone size: many
D gene: TRBD1
CDR3 DNA: TGTGCCAGCTCACGGGGACAGGGTATCGATGAGCAGTTCTTC
CDR3 protein: CASSRGQGIDEQFF

V gene: TRBV4-3
J gene: TRBJ1-6
clone size: .
D gene: .
CDR3 DNA: TGCGCCAGCAGCCAAGAGAGGCGAAAGTTTAGACCCCTCCACTTT
CDR3 protein: CASSQERRKFRPLHF

V gene: TRBV7-6
J gene: TRBJ2-2
clone size: many
D gene: TRBD1
CDR3 DNA: TGTGCCAGCAGCCCGGACAGGGGGAGGACCGGGGAGCTGTTTTTT
CDR3 protein: CASSPDRGRTGELFF

V gene: TRBV20-1
J gene: TRBJ1-4
clone size: many
D gene: .
CDR3 DNA: TGCAGTGCGGAATTCAACTCAAATGAAAAACTGTTTTTT
CDR3 protein: CSAEFNSNEKLFF

V gene: TRBV20-1
J gene: TRBJ2-7
clone size: many
D gene: .
CDR3 DNA: TGCAGTGCCAAAGAGTCTGGGGACCCCTACGAGCAGTACTTC
CDR3 protein: CSAKESGDPYEQYF

V gene: TRBV29-1
J gene: TRBJ2-4
clone size: .
D gene: .
CDR3 DNA: TGCAGCGCGTTACAATGGGACCAGGCCAAAAACATTCAGTACTTC
CDR3 protein: CSALQWDQAKNIQYF

V gene: TRBV28
J gene: TRBJ1-4
clone size: .
D gene: .
CDR3 DNA: TGTGCCAGCAGTTTGGGGGCTGGTAGGCAAAAACTGTTTTTT
CDR3 protein: CASSLGAGRQKLFF

V gene: TRBV24-1
J gene: TRBJ2-5
clone size: few
D gene: .
CDR3 DNA: TGTGCCACCAGTGATTTTAGGGACAATCAAGAGACCCAGTACTTC
CDR3 protein: CATSDFRDNQETQYF

V gene: TRBV3-1
J gene: TRBJ2-7
clone size: .
D gene: .
CDR3 DNA: TGTGCCAGCAGCCGCCACGGGACCGACCGATACGAGCAGTACTTC
CDR3 protein: CASSRHGTDRYEQYF

V gene: TRBV7-2
J gene: TRBJ2-5
clone size: few
D gene: TRBD2
CDR3 DNA: TGTGCCAGCAGCTTAGCAGGACTAGCGCAAGAGACCCAGTACTTC
CDR3 protein: CASSLAGLAQETQYF

V gene: TRBV4-2
J gene: TRBJ2-7
clone size: many
D gene: .
CDR3 DNA: TGTGCCAGCAGCCAAGTCACAGGGTCCACCTACGAGCAGTACTTC
CDR3 protein: CASSQVTGSTYEQYF

V gene: TRBV28
J gene: TRBJ2-1
clone size: .
D gene: TRBD2
CDR3 DNA: TGTGCCAGCAGTCCAAGACTAGCGGATGACTCGCATGAGCAGTTCTTC
CDR3 protein: CASSPRLADDSHEQFF

V gene: TRBV28
J gene: TRBJ2-3
clone size: few
D gene: .
CDR3 DNA: TGTGCCAGCAAAGACGGGGGTCTCACAGATACGCAGTATTTT
CDR3 protein: CASKDGGLTDTQYF

V gene: TRBV12-3/TRBV12-4
J gene: TRBJ1-2
clone size: many
D gene: .
CDR3 DNA: TGTGCCAGCAGCTCGGGACGGAACTATGGCTACACCTTC
CDR3 protein: CASSSGRNYGYTF

V gene: TRBV6-5
J gene: TRBJ2-2
clone size: .
D gene: .
CDR3 DNA: TGTGCCAGCAGTTACTCTTGGCGCCTCGATTCCGGGGAGCTGTTTTTT
CDR3 protein: CASSYSWRLDSGELFF

V gene: TRBV6-1
J gene: TRBJ1-1
clone size: few
D gene: .
CDR3 DNA: TGTGCCAGCAGTGATAAACAGTTGAACACTGAAGCTTTCTTT
CDR3 protein: CASSDKQLNTEAFF

V gene: TRBV11-2
J gene: TRBJ1-1
clone size: .
D gene: TRBD1
CDR3 DNA: TGTGCCAGCAGCTTAAGGGAACAGGGGATGAGTGCTGAAGCTTTCTTT
CDR3 protein: CASSLREQGMSAEAFF

V gene: TRBV12-3/TRBV12-4
J gene: TRBJ2-1
clone size: .
D gene: TRBD2
CDR3 DNA: TGTGCCAGCGGCCACCCAGCGGGGCCTTACAATGAGCAGTTCTTC
CDR3 protein: CASGHPAGPYNEQFF

V gene: TRBV20-1
J gene: TRBJ1-2
clone size: few
D gene: .
CDR3 DNA: TGCAGTGCTAGAGATATACAGGGCTATGGCTACACCTTC
CDR3 protein: CSARDIQGYGYTF

V gene: TRBV2
J gene: TRBJ2-3
clone size: few
D gene: .
CDR3 DNA: TGCGCCAGCAGTCTCGTGGAATTTGAGGCAGATACGCAGTATTTT
CDR3 protein: CASSLVEFEADTQYF

V gene: TRBV7-9
J gene: TRBJ1-2
clone size: .
D gene: .
CDR3 DNA: TGTGCCAGCAGCTCCGGCCCCGCTAACTATGGCTACACCTTC
CDR3 protein: CASSSGPANYGYTF

V gene: TRBV5-1
J gene: TRBJ2-2
clone size: .
D gene: TRBD2
CDR3 DNA: TGCGCCAGCAGCCCTCGTCTGGGACTAGCGGACGGGGAGCTGTTTTTT
CDR3 protein: CASSPRLGLADGELFF

V gene: TRBV19
J gene: TRBJ2-7
clone size: .
D gene: .
CDR3 DNA: TGTGCCAGTAGCGACAATCAGGGGACAGAGCAGTACTTC
CDR3 protein: CASSDNQGTEQYF

V gene: TRBV21-1
J gene: TRBJ1-1
clone size: few
D gene: .
CDR3 DNA: TGTGCCAGCAACCAGGGGGCGAGTGCAGATATTGAAGCTTTCTTT
CDR3 protein: CASNQGASADIEAFF

V gene: TRBV28
J gene: TRBJ2-4
clone size: many
D gene: TRBD2
CDR3 DNA: TGTGCCAGCAGTTTATCGAGCGGGAGCCTCAAAAACATTCAGTACTTC
CDR3 protein: CASSLSSGSLKNIQYF

V gene: TRBV28
J gene: TRBJ2-3
clone size: once
D gene: TRBD2
CDR3 DNA: TGTGTCAGCAGCGGGAGCGACGCGTTAGCCCGGGGAACGCAGTATTTT
CDR3 protein: CVSSGSDALARGTQYF

V gene: TRBV7-6
J gene: TRBJ2-7
clone size: few
D gene: .
CDR3 DNA: TGTGCCAGCAGCTCCCCCCGGACAGATCCTCTAAACAGCTACGAGCAGTACTTC
CDR3 protein: CASSSPRTDPLNSYEQYF

V gene: TRBV7-2
J gene: TRBJ1-2
clone size: many
D gene: .
CDR3 DNA: TGTGCCAGCAGCTCCCATAGCGGTTGGCAGTCAGCTAACTATGGCTACACCTTC
CDR3 protein: CASSSHSGWQSANYGYTF

V gene: TRBV5-1
J gene: TRBJ1-1
clone size: few
D gene: TRBD1
CDR3 DNA: TGCGCCAGCAGCGTTGTGGGGGACAGCCGATTGATGGCTTTCTTT
CDR3 protein: CASSVVGDSRLMAFF

V gene: TRBV7-9
J gene: TRBJ2-7
clone size: few
D gene: .
CDR3 DNA: TGTGCCAGCAGCTCGTCCCTTTACGAGCAGTACTTC
CDR3 protein: CASSSSLYEQYF

V gene: TRBV12-3/TRBV12-4
J gene: TRBJ2-1
clone size: many
D gene: TRBD2
CDR3 DNA: TGTGCCAGCAGCCTGGGACTAGCGGGAGGAAATGAGCAGTTCTTC
CDR3 protein: CASSLGLAGGNEQFF

V gene: TRBV24-1
J gene: TRBJ2-7
clone size: few
D gene: .
CDR3 DNA: TGTGCCACCAGTGATTTCTGGAGCGACGAGCAGTACTTC
CDR3 protein: CATSDFWSDEQYF